This T cell receptor (beta chain) was identified in a study of post-analysis software for immune sequencing data. Findings and limits, study-wide: TRBV5-6, TRBV5-1 and TRBV20-1 belonged to a set of a few TRBV segments that were more frequent in patients than controls.

J lost 3 bases, V lost 1 base, and 4 bases had no gene match. Germline V gene sequence: CDR1 LGHDT, CDR2 YNNKEL (reference sequence). The CDR3 loop spans 15 amino acids. Each TCR beta cDNA library carried unique molecular identifiers. Starting from about 0.98 to 11 million T cells, the study yielded 450,000 to 500,000 cDNA molecules. MiXCR was run by TCRdb on the PCR reads, yielding one entry per CDR3 protein. The data show 430,000 or so distinct CDR3 sequences, approximately 39% seen once. This clonotype has only a few counts. The antigen is undetermined. This clonotype was obtained from a girl aged 2-10 years with multiple sclerosis. Specimen: blood. The rearrangement joins TRBV3-1 to TRBJ2-5; 8 bases match TRBD2. This chain's CDR3 is CASSQVATSEETQYF. CDR3 in DNA: TGTGCCAGCAGCCAAGTTGCGACTAGCGAAGAGACCCAGTACTTC.